This TCR beta chain was sequenced for a study of tumor-infiltrating lymphocytes in oesophageal squamous cell carcinoma. The CDR3 length is 15 residues. Germline CDR1 and CDR2: SGHTA and FQGNSA. Using its own MiXCR run on the PCR reads, TCRdb lists one record per CDR3 protein. Of approximately 13,000 distinct CDR3 sequences in the sample, 50% were seen once. The V gene is TRBV7-2, the J gene TRBJ2-1; D may be TRBD2 (6 bases). The assigned J gene may be wrong: the sequence end matches TRBJ2-7 better. The sequence was collected from a male donor with esophageal squamous cell carcinoma. Sequenced sample: blood. CDR3 coding DNA: TGTGCCAGCAGCTCCTACCGGACTAACTCCTACGAGCAGTACTTC. Protein: CASSSYRTNSYEQYF.